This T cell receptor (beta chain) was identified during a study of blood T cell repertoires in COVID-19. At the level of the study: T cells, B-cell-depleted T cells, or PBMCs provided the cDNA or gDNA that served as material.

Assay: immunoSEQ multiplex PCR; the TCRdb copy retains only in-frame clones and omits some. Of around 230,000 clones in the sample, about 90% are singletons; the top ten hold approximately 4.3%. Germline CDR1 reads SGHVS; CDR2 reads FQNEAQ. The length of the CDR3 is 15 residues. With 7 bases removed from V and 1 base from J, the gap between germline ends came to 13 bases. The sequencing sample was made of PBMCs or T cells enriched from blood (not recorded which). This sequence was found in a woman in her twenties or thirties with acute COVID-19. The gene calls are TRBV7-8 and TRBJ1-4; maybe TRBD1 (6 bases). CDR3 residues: CASILHRETNEKLFF. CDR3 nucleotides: TGTGCCAGCATCCTCCACAGGGAAACTAATGAAAAACTGTTTTTT.